The T cell receptor beta chain described here comes from a study of OX40 agonist ivuxolimab in advanced cancers. On the study more broadly: A diagnosis of hepatocellular carcinoma, melanoma, renal cell or head and neck cancer was present in dose-escalation patients. Previous treatment with anti-PD-1, anti-PD-L1 or anti-CTLA-4 therapy was allowed; 30% to 50% had received some. Whole-study findings and limits: On average, CD8+ T cells had more expanded clones than CD4+.

The V gene's germline CDR1 is LNHDA and CDR2 SQIVND (reference sequence). The J segment lost 2 bases and the V segment lost 3 bases, leaving 12 bases of the junction unmatched. The CDR3 is made up of 17 amino acids. Assay: immunoSEQ multiplex PCR; the TCRdb copy retains only in-frame clones and omits some. The top ten clones hold about 6.9% of a sample with about 68,000 clones, about 82% of them seen once. Worth noting for this clone: Its antigen is not known.

The source was CD4+ or CD8+ T cells sorted from blood, collected in a trial of the OX40 agonist ivuxolimab. The sequence was collected from an adult with an advanced solid tumor such as melanoma, head and neck, liver or kidney cancer. The V gene is TRBV19, the J gene TRBJ1-1, with 7 nucleotides matching TRBD1. CDR3 residues: CASSMYRGGEVNTEAFF. CDR3 DNA: TGTGCCAGTAGTATGTATAGAGGGGGCGAGGTCAACACTGAAGCTTTCTTT.